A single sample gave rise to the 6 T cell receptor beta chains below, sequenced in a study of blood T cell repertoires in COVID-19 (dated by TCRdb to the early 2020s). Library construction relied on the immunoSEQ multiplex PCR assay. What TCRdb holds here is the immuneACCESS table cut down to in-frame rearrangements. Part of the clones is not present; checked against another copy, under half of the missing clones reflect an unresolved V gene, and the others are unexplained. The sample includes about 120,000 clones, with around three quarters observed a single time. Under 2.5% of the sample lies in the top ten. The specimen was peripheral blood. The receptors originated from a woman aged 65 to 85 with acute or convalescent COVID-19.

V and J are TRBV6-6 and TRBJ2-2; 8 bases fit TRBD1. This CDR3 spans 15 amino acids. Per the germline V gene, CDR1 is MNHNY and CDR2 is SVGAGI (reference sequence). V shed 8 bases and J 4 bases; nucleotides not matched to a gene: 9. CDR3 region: CASLGQGVFTGELFF. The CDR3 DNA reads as TGTGCCAGCCTCGGACAGGGCGTATTCACCGGGGAGCTGTTTTTT.

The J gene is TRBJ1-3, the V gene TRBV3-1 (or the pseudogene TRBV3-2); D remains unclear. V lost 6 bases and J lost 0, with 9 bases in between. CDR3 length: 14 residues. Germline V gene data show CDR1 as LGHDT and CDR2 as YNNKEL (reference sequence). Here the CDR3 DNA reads TGTGCCAGCAGTGTGTTGAGCTCTGGAAACACCATATATTTT. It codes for CASSVLSSGNTIYF.

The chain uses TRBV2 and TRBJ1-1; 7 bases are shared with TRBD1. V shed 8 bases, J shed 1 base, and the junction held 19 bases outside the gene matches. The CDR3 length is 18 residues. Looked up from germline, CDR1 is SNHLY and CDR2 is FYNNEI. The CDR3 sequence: CASGDSAAASDRNTEAFF. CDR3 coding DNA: TGTGCCAGCGGGGACAGCGCCGCTGCCTCGGACAGGAACACTGAAGCTTTCTTT.

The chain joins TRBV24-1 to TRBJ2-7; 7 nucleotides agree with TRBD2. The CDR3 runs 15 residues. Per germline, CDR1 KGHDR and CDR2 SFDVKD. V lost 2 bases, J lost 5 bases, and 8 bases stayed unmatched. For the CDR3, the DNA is TGTGCCACCAGTGATTCGGGACTATTAGGCGACGAGCAGTACTTC. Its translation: CATSDSGLLGDEQYF.

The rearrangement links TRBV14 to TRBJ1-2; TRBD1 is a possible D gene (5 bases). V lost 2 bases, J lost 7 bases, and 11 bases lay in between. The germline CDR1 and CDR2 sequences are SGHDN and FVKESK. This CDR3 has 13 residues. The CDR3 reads CASSQRLQGGYTF. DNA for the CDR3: TGTGCCAGCAGCCAACGACTTCAGGGTGGCTACACCTTC.

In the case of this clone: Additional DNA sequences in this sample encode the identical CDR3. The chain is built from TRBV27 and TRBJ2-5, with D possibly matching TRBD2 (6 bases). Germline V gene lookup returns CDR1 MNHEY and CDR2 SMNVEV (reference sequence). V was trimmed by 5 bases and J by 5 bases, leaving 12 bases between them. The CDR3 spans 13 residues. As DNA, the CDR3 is TGTGCCAGCAGTCCGACGGGGAGGGAGACCCAGTACTTC. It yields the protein CASSPTGRETQYF.